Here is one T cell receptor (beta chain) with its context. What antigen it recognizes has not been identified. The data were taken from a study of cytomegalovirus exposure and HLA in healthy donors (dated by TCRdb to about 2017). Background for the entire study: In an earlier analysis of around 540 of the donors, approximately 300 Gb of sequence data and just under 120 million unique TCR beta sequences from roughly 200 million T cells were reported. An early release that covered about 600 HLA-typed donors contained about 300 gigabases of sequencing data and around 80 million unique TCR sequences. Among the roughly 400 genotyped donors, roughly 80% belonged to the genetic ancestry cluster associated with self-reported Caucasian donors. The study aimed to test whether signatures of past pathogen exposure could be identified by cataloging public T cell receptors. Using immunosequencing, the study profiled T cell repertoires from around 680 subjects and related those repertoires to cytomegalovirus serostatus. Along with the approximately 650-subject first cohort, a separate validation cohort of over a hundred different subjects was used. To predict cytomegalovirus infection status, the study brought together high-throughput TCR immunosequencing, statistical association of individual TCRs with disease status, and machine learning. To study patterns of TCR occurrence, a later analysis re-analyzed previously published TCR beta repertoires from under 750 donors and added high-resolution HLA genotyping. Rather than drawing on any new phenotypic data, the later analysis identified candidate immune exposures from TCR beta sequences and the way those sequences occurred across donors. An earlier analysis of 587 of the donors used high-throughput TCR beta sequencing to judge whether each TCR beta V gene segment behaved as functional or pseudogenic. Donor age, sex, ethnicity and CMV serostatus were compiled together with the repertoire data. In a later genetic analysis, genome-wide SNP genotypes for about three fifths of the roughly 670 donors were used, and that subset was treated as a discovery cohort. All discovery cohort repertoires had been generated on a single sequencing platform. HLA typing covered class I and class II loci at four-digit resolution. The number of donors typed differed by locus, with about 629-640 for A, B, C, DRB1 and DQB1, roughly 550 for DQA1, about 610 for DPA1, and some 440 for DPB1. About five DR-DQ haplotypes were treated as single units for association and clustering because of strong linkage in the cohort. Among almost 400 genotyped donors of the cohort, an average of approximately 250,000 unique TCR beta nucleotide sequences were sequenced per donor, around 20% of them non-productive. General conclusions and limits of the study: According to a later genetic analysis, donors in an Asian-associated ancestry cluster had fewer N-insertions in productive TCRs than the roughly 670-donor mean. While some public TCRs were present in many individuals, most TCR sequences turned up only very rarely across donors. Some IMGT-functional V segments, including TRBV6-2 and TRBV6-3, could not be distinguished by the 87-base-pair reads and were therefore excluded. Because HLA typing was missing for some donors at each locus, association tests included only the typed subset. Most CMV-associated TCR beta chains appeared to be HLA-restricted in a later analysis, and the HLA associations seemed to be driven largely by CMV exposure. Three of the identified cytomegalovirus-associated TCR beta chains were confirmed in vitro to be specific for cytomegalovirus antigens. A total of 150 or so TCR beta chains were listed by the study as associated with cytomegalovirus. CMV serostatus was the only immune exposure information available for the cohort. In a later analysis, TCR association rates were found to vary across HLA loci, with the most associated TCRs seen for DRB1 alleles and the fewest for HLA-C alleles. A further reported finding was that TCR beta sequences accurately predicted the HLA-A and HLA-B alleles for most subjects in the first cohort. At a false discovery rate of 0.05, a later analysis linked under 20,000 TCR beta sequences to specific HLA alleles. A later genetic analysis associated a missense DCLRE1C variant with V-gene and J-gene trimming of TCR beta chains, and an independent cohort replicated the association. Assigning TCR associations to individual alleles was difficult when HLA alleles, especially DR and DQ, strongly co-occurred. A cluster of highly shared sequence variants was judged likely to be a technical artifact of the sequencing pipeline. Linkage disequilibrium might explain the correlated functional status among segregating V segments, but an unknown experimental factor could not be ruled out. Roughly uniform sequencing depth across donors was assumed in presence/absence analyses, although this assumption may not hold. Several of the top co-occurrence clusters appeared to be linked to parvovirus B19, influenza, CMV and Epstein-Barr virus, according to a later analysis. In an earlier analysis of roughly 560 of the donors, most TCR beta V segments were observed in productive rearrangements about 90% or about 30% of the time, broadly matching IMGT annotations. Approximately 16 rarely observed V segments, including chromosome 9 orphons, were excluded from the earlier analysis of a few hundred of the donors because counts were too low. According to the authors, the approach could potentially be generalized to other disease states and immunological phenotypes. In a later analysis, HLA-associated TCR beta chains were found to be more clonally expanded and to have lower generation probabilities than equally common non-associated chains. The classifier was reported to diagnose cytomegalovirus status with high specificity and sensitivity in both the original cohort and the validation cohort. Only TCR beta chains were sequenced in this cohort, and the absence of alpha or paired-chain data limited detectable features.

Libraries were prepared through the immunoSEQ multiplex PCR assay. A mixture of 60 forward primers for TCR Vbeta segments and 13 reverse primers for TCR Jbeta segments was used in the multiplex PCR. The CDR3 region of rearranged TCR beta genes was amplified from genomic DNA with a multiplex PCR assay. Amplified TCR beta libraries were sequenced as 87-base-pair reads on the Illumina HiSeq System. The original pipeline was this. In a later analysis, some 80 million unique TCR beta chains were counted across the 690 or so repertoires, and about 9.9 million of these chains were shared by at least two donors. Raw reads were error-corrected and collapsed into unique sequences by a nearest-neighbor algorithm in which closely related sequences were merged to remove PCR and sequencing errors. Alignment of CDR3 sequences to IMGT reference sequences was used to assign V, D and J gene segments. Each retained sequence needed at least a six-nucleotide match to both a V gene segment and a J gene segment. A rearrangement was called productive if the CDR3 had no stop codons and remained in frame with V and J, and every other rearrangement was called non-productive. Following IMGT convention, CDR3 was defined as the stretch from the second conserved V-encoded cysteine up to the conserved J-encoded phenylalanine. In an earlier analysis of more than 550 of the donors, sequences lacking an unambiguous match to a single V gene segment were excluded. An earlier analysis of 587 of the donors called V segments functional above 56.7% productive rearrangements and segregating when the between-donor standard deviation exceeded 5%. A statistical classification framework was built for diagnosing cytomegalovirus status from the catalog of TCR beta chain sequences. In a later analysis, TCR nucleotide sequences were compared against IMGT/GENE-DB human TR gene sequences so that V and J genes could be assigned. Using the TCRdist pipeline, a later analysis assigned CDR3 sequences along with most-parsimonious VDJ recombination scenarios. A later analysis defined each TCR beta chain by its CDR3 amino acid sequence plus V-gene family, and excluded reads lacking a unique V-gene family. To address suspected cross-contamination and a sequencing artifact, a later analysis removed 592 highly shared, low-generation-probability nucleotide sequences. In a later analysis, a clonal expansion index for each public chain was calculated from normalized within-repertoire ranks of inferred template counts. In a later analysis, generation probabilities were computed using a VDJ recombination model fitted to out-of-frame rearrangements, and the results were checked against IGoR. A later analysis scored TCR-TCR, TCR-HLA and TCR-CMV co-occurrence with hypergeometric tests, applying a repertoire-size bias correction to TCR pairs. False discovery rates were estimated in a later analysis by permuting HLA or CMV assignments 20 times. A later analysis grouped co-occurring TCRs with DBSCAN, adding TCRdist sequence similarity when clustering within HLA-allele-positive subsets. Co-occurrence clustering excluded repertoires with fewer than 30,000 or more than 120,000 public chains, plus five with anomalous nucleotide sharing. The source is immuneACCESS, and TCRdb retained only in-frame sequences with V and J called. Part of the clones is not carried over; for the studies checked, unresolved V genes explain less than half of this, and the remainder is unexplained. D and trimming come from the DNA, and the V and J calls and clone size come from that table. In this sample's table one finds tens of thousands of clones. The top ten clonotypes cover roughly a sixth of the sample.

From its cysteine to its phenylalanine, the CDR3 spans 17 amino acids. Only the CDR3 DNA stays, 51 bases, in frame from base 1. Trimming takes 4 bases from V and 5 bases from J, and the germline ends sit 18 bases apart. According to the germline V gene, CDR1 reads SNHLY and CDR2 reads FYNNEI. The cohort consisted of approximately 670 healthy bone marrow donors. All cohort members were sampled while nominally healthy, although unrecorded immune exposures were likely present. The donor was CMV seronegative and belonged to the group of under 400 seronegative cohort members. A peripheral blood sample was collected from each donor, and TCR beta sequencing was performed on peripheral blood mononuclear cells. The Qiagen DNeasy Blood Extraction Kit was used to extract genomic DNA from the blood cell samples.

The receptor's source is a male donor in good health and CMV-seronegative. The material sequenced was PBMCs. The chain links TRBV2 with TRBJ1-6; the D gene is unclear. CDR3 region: CASSGNLLTKNNSPLHF. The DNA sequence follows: TGTGCCAGCAGTGGTAACTTATTAACCAAAAATAATTCACCCCTCCACTTT.